This entry describes one TCR beta chain. In the source study's methods: From reference gene primer amplification, estimates of nucleated cell counts were derived. Profiling relied on immunoSEQ multiplex PCR, and the TCRdb table lists in-frame clones only, not all of them. That table furnishes V, J and clone size, whereas the DNA furnished D and trimming. The table lists roughly 340,000 clones, roughly nine tenths of them singletons. The sample is drawn from a study of blood T cell repertoires in COVID-19. The CDR3 consists of 19 residues. V shed 3 bases and J 0 bases; nucleotides not matched to a gene: 8. CDR1 and CDR2 (germline): SGHNT, YYREEE (reference sequence).

Source material: peripheral blood. The chain has TRBV5-4 and TRBJ2-3; 15 bases line up with TRBD2. This clonotype was obtained from a young woman with COVID-19, enrolled during active disease. CDR3 coding DNA: TGTGCCAGCAGCTGGGGACTAGCGGGAGGACTTTCTAGCACAGATACGCAGTATTTT. Translating it yields CASSWGLAGGLSSTDTQYF.